This TCR beta chain originates from a study of spatial heterogeneity in lung cancer. Each molecule of TCR cDNA was tagged with one unique molecular identifier. TCRdb reanalysed the 5' RACE reads using MiXCR and keeps one entry per CDR3 protein. The repertoire consists of 8,500 to 13,000 distinct CDR3 sequences, with around 9.4% occurring once and the leading ten covering around 25%. In germline, CDR1 is LGHNA, CDR2 YNFKEQ. This CDR3 spans 17 amino acids. The V gene lost 0 bases and the J gene lost 7 bases, with 22 bases spanning the gap. Indicated time point: sample taken at primary tumor resection. The sequenced material consisted of unsorted whole RNA from tumor, nontumor lung or frozen PBMC. This clonotype was recorded many times.

This chain connects TRBV4-2 to TRBJ2-7; D uncertain. The sequences come from PBMCs, collected at surgery. This TCR came from a male donor with early-stage non-small cell lung cancer. The CDR3 coding sequence is TGTGCCAGCAGCCAAGAGACTTTCGCGTTGACTCAGGTGGAGCAGTACTTC. This encodes CASSQETFALTQVEQYF.